A single sample is the source of the 9 T cell receptor beta chains below, sequenced in a study of shared clonotypes between healthy human individuals. The data were produced by immunoSEQ multiplex PCR, yet TCRdb's version contains in-frame clones alone and is incomplete. This sample carries more than 2 million clones, roughly 96% of them seen once, and the ten largest clones take more than 0.1%. The sample taken for sequencing was naive CD4+ T cells sorted from blood. Subset noted: CD45RA+ positively selected. The receptors originated from a man aged 18 to 29 in good health.

V is TRBV19 and J is TRBJ1-5; tentative D call: TRBD1 (6 bases). Germline V gene lookup returns CDR1 LNHDA and CDR2 SQIVND (reference sequence). V was shortened by 4 bases and J by 7 bases, with 20 bases between the two germline ends. The CDR3 spans 16 residues. CDR3 DNA: TGTGCCAGTAGTAGGATAAACAGGGAGGTAGAGCAGCCCCAGCATTTT. Its translation: CASSRINREVEQPQHF.

This sequence joins TRBV30 and TRBJ1-5; D is ambiguous. Trimming stripped 7 bases from V and 6 bases from J, with 19 bases between. This CDR3 contains 14 residues. Germline values: CDR1 GTSNPN, CDR2 SVGIG (reference sequence). CDR3 nucleotide sequence: TGTGCCTCCGGGCCCACGGGGTTCCGTCAGCCCCAGCATTTT. This translates into CASGPTGFRQPQHF.

Note on this clone: Compared with germline, one end of the junction differs, possibly owing to a read error. This chain joins TRBV7-9 and TRBJ2-1, with 9 bases identical to TRBD2. This CDR3 is built from 14 residues. Germline lookup yields CDR1 SEHNR and CDR2 FQNEAQ (reference sequence). The CDR3 is CASSIAGVSNEQFF. The CDR3, as DNA: TGTGCCAGCAGCATAGCGGGAGTTAGCAATGAGCAGTTCTTC.

This clone was counted a single time. The CDR3 loop is CASSFNGAYEQYF. DNA for the CDR3: TGCGCCAGCAGCTTCAACGGGGCCTACGAGCAGTACTTC. V gene TRBV5-1 combines with J gene TRBJ2-7; possible D gene TRBD2, 5 bases. The germline gives CDR1 SGHRS, CDR2 YFSETQ. CDR3 length: 13 amino acids. V was cut by 2 bases and J by 2 bases, with 8 bases left in between.

V gene TRBV18 combines with J gene TRBJ2-2; 12 positions agree with TRBD2. V shed 0 bases and J 6 bases; nucleotides not matched to a gene: 2. This CDR3 comprises 16 residues. Per the germline V gene, CDR1 is KGHSH and CDR2 is LQKENI. The CDR3 coding sequence is TGTGCCAGCTCACCACCGGGACTAGCGGGCCCCGGGGAGCTGTTTTTT. It is translated as CASSPPGLAGPGELFF.

For this clone: Other DNA sequences in the sample encode the same CDR3. The chain uses TRBV6-6 and TRBJ1-5; D is undetermined. The ends were cut back, 0 bases at V and 1 base at J, with 1 base in the middle. This CDR3 contains 13 residues. Germline CDR1 reads MNHNY; CDR2 reads SVGAGI (reference sequence). As DNA, the CDR3 is TGTGCCAGCAGTTACTCGAGCAATCAGCCCCAGCATTTT. Protein: CASSYSSNQPQHF.

Only one count was recorded for this clone. V gene TRBV2 combines with J gene TRBJ2-7; D unclear. V was cut by 4 bases and J by 0 bases, with 10 bases left in between. This CDR3 has 14 amino acids. Germline-derived CDR1 and CDR2 are SNHLY and FYNNEI. For the CDR3, the DNA is TGTGCCAGCAGTGCCGGTCAGCTCTCCTACGAGCAGTACTTC. Encoded protein: CASSAGQLSYEQYF. Variable domain in full (rest from reference TRBV2 and TRBJ2-7): EPEVTQTPSHQVTQMGQEVILRCVPISNHLYFYWYRQILGQKVEFLVSFYNNEISEKSEIFDDQFSVERPDGSNFTLKIRSTKLEDSAMYFCASSAGQLSYEQYFGPGTRLTVT.

The V and J genes are TRBV7-3 and TRBJ2-6; D perhaps matches TRBD1 (5 bases). Trimming stripped 5 bases from V and 1 base from J, with 12 bases between. Germline CDR1 is SGHTA and CDR2 is FQGTGA. The CDR3 consists of 16 residues. CDR3 nucleotides: TGTGCCAGCAGCCAACAGGCGCTTTCTGGGGCCAACGTCCTGACTTTC. Protein sequence: CASSQQALSGANVLTF.

CDR3 protein: CASSLVLAGNQPQHF. The CDR3 nucleotides are TGTGCCAGCAGCTTAGTCCTGGCTGGCAATCAGCCCCAGCATTTT. The chain has TRBV7-2 and TRBJ1-5, with D unresolved. Trimming pared 1 base from V and 2 bases from J, leaving 9 bases between. Germline loops: CDR1 SGHTA, CDR2 FQGNSA. This CDR3 has 15 amino acids.